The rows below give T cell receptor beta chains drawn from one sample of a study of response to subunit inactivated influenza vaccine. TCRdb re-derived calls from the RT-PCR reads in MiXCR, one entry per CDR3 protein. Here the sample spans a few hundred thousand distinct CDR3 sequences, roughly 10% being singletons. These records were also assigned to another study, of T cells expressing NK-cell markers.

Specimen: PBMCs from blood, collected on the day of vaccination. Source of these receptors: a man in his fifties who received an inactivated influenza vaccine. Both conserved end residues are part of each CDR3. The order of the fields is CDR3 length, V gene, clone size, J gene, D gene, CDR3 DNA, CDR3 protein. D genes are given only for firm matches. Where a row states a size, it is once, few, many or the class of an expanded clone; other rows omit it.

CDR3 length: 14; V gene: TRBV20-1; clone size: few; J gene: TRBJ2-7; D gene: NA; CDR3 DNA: TGCAGTGCTAGAGATTTGAAAAAGGGCTACGAGCAGTACTTC; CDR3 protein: CSARDLKKGYEQYF
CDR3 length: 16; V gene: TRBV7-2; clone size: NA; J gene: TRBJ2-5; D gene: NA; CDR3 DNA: TGTGCCAGCAGCTTAGGAGTCAGCGGACCTTTAAAGACCCAGTACTTC; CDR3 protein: CASSLGVSGPLKTQYF
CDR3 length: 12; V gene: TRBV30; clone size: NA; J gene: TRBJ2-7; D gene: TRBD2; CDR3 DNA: TGTGCCTGGAGTGTTCTAGCGGGAGGGCAGTACTTC; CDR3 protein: CAWSVLAGGQYF
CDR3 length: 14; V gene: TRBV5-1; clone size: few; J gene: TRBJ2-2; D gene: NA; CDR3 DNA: TGCGCCAGCAGCTTGCTAGGGGAAACCGGGGAGCTGTTTTTT; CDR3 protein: CASSLLGETGELFF
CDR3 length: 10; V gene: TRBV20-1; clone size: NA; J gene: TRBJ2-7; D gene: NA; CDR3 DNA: TGCAGTGCCACGAACTACGAGCAGTACTTC; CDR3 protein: CSATNYEQYF
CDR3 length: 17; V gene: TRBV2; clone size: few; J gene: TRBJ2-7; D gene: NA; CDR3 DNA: TGTGCCAGCAGTGGTACAGGGTACTTACAGTTCTCGTACGAGCAGTACTTC; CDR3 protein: CASSGTGYLQFSYEQYF
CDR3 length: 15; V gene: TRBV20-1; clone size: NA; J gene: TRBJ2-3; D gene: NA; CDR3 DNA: TGCAGTGCTAGAGGGGGGAGATGGGAGACCGTTCCGCAGTATTTT; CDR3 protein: CSARGGRWETVPQYF
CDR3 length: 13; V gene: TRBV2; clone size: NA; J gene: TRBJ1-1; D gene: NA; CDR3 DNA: TGTGCCAGCAGGGAGGGGTTGAACACTGAAGCTTTCTTT; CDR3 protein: CASREGLNTEAFF
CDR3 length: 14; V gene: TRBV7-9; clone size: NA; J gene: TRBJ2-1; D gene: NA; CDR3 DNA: TGTGCCAGCGTCCCCCCTGGGGGGATAGGGGAGCAGTTCTTC; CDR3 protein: CASVPPGGIGEQFF
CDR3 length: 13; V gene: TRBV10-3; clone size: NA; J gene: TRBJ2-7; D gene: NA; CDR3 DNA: TGTGCCATCAGTGGTGGGGTTACCTACGAGCAGTACTTC; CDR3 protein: CAISGGVTYEQYF
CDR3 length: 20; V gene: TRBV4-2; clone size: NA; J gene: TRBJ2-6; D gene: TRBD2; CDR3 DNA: TGTGCCAGCAGCCAAGATAAGGGTTGGGAGGGGAGCTCTGGGGCCAACGTCCTGACTTTC; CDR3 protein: CASSQDKGWEGSSGANVLTF
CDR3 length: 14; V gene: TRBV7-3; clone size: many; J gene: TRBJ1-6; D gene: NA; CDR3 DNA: TGTGCCAGCAGCTTAAATCCGGGGGATTCACCCCTCCACTTT; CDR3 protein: CASSLNPGDSPLHF
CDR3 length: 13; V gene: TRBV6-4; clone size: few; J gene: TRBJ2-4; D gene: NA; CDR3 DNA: TGTGCCAGCAGTTATCAGGGGGAGGACATTCAGTACTTC; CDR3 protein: CASSYQGEDIQYF
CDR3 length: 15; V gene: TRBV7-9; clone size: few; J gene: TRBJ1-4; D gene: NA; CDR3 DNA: TGTGCCAGCAGCTTAGTGGGCAGCCTTAATGAAAAACTGTTTTTT; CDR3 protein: CASSLVGSLNEKLFF
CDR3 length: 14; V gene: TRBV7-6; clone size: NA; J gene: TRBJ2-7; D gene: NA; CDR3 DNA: TGTGCCAGCAGCTCTACCTCAGGGGCGTACGAGCAGTACTTC; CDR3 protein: CASSSTSGAYEQYF
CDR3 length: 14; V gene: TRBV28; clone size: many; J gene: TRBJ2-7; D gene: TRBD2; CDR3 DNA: TGTGCCAGTTCCATCGGGAGGGCCTCCTACGAGCAGTACTTC; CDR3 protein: CASSIGRASYEQYF